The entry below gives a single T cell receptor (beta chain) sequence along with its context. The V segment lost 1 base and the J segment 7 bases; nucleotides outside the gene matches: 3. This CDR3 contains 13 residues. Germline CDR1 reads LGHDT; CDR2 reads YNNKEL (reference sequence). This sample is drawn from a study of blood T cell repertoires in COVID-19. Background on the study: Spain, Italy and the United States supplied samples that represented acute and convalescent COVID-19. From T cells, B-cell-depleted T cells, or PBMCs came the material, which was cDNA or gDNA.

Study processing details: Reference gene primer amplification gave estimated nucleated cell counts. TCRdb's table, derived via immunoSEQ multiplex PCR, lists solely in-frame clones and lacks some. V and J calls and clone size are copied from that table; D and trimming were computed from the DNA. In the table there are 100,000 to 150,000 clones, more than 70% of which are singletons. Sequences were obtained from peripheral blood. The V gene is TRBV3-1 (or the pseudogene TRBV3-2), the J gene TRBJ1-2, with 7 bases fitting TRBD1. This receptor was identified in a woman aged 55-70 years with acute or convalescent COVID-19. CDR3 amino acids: CASSQGGGSGYTF. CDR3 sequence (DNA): TGTGCCAGCAGCCAAGGAGGGGGCTCTGGCTACACCTTC.